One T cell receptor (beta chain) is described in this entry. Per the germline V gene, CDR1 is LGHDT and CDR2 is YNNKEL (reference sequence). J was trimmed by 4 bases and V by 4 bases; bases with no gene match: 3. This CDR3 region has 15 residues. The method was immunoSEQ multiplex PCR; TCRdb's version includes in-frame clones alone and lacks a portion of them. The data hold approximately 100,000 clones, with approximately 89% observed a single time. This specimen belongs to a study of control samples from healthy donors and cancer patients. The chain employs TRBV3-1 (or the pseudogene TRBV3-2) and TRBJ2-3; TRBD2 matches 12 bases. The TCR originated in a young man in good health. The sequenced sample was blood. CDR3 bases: TGTGCCAGCAGCCTGCTAGCGGGGGGGTCAGATACGCAGTATTTT. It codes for CASSLLAGGSDTQYF.